The 27 T cell receptor beta chains given below trace back to one sample, sequenced in a study of blood T cells in healthy people across ages. Primed by a sample-barcoded 5' primer and a J-beta primer mix, a second PCR proceeded for roughly 6 to 12 cycles. From the 5' RACE reads, TCRdb called clonotypes with MiXCR, one entry per CDR3 protein. The sample has about 1.5 million distinct CDR3 sequences; 40% to 45% are singletons. The material sequenced was blood. The receptors come from a woman aged 18-30 years in good health.

The chain combines TRBV4-1 with TRBJ1-2; weak D call: TRBD1 (5 bases). The germline V gene has CDR1 MGHRA and CDR2 YSYEKL. The germline V and J ends were trimmed by 5 bases and 4 bases, with 17 bases remaining between them. This CDR3 spans 15 amino acids. The CDR3 here is CASSAHQGPLYGYTF. CDR3 nucleotide sequence: TGCGCCAGCAGCGCCCACCAGGGCCCTCTCTATGGCTACACCTTC.

This chain uses TRBV2 with TRBJ1-5; D remains ambiguous. The V gene lost 11 bases and the J gene lost 7 bases, with 21 bases spanning the gap. The germline V gene has CDR1 SNHLY and CDR2 FYNNEI. The CDR3 is 14 amino acids. Here the CDR3 DNA reads TGTGCCGGCACAGCCACCGGGATAAGACAGCCCCAGCATTTT. Its translation: CAGTATGIRQPQHF. The full variable domain, with the rest looked up from reference TRBV2 and TRBJ1-5, is EPEVTQTPSHQVTQMGQEVILRCVPISNHLYFYWYRQILGQKVEFLVSFYNNEISEKSEIFDDQFSVERPDGSNFTLKIRSTKLEDSAMYFCAGTATGIRQPQHFGDGTRLSIL.

This clonotype was observed a handful of times. This chain connects TRBV7-3 to TRBJ2-7; the match to TRBD2 covers 12 bases. J gave up 7 bases and V 5 bases, and 12 bases lay outside the gene matches. Germline V gene data show CDR1 as SGHTA and CDR2 as FQGTGA. CDR3 length: 16 residues. CDR3: CASSQRGTSGYNEQYF. CDR3 DNA sequence: TGTGCCAGCAGCCAAAGGGGGACTAGCGGGTACAATGAGCAGTACTTC.

The chain couples TRBV12-3 or TRBV12-4 to TRBJ1-5; D gene ambiguous. Trimming took off 6 bases at V and 4 bases at J, with 19 bases between the two ends. CDR3 length equals 16 residues. DNA of the CDR3: TGTGCCAGCAGCTTTGACTGGCAAGGTGCGAATCAGCCCCAGCATTTT. Its translation is CASSFDWQGANQPQHF.

This clonotype was found a few times. The rearrangement uses TRBV2 and TRBJ2-7, with TRBD2 as a possible D gene (5 bases). V was clipped by 8 bases and J by 7 bases, with 15 bases between them. There are 12 residues in the CDR3. Germline V CDR1 and CDR2: SNHLY, FYNNEI. The CDR3 loop is CASEEAQVEQYF. As DNA, the CDR3 is TGTGCCAGCGAGGAGGCTCAAGTGGAGCAGTACTTC.

J is TRBJ1-1 and V is TRBV29-1; TRBD1 is a possible D gene (5 bases). V gave up 3 bases and J gave up 3 bases, with 14 bases separating them. This CDR3 is 14 amino acids long. Germline V gives CDR1 SQVTM, CDR2 ANQGSEA. CDR3 nucleotide sequence: TGCAGCGTTGAGAGGGTACGGGGCGACACTGAAGCTTTCTTT. Its protein is CSVERVRGDTEAFF.

The rearrangement joins TRBV5-6 to TRBJ2-5; D is ambiguous. The CDR3 is made up of 13 amino acids. Per germline, CDR1 SGHDT and CDR2 YYEEEE. V lost 1 base to trimming and J lost 6 bases, with 10 bases between them. CDR3 coding DNA: TGTGCCAGCAGCTTGCCGAGCAGTCAGACCCAGTACTTC. The encoded protein is CASSLPSSQTQYF.

As DNA, the CDR3 is TGTGCCAGCAGTTACCCGGAATCCGGGAACACTGAAGCTTTCTTT. It specifies CASSYPESGNTEAFF. J is TRBJ1-1 and V is TRBV6-2 or TRBV6-3; unclear D gene. The CDR3 extends over 15 amino acids. CDR1 is MNHEY and CDR2 is SVGEGT in the germline V gene. The V gene lost 2 bases and the J gene lost 1 base, with 11 bases spanning the gap.

The chain recombines TRBV27 with TRBJ2-4; TRBD1 matches 7 bases. The DNA end favors TRBJ2-7, so the J call may be wrong. CDR1 and CDR2 from the germline V gene are MNHEY and SMNVEV (reference sequence). CDR3 size: 13 residues. The CDR3 region is CASRPTGSNEQYF. The CDR3, as DNA: TGTGCCAGCAGACCGACAGGGAGCAACGAGCAGTACTTC.

This clonotype was found many times. The chain employs TRBV12-3 or TRBV12-4 and TRBJ2-6, with D possibly being TRBD1 or TRBD2 (5 bases each). Trimming removed 3 bases from V and 0 bases from J, with 9 bases in between. The CDR3 loop spans 16 amino acids. The DNA of the CDR3 is TGTGCCAGCAGTTTGGGACGGAGCTCTGGGGCCAACGTCCTGACTTTC. It specifies CASSLGRSSGANVLTF.

This clonotype has just a few counts. V and J are TRBV27 and TRBJ2-7; tentative D call: TRBD1 (5 bases). The CDR3 totals 15 residues. V lost 6 bases and J 3 bases, leaving 18 bases between the germline ends. Germline V lookup: CDR1 MNHEY, CDR2 SMNVEV (reference sequence). CDR3 amino acids: CASRDTGLYYYEQYF. In DNA, the CDR3 is TGTGCCAGCAGGGACACCGGCCTCTACTACTACGAGCAGTACTTC.

This clonotype was counted at least ten times. This sequence joins TRBV6-2 or TRBV6-3 and TRBJ2-1, with TRBD2 as a possible D gene (6 bases). V was trimmed by 2 bases and J by 4 bases, leaving 12 bases between them. The CDR3 contains 15 residues. Germline-derived CDR1 and CDR2 are MNHEY and SVGEGT. The CDR3 loop reads CASSYGLAPYNEQFF. CDR3 DNA sequence: TGTGCCAGCAGTTACGGGCTAGCGCCATACAATGAGCAGTTCTTC.

This clonotype was detected only a few times. This chain links TRBV6-5 with TRBJ1-6; D may be TRBD1 (5 bases). The V and J ends lost 5 bases and 10 bases respectively, with 12 bases between them. The CDR3 is 13 residues long. Germline loops: CDR1 MNHEY, CDR2 SVGAGI. The CDR3, as DNA: TGTGCCAGCAGTGTCGACAGTGGCTCACCCCTCCACTTT. This codes for CASSVDSGSPLHF.

The chain employs TRBV5-1 and TRBJ1-2; the match to TRBD1 covers 9 bases. CDR3 length equals 14 residues. V was pared by 4 bases and J by 3 bases, with 4 bases of the junction left unmatched. Germline CDR1 SGHRS, CDR2 YFSETQ. Written as DNA, the CDR3 is TGCGCCAGCAGCAGGGACAGGGCCGACTATGGCTACACCTTC. As protein: CASSRDRADYGYTF.

The chain is built from TRBV20-1 and TRBJ1-1, with 8 bases that match TRBD1. The CDR3 covers 12 residues. V dropped 5 bases and J dropped 7; count of bases not matched to a gene: 6. Germline CDR1 reads DFQATT; CDR2 reads SNEGSKA (reference sequence). The chain's CDR3 is CSAPGQGGEAFF. CDR3 DNA sequence: TGCAGTGCTCCAGGACAGGGAGGTGAAGCTTTCTTT.

This clonotype was seen only once. The chain links TRBV28 to TRBJ2-1, with TRBD2 as a possible D gene (6 bases). Germline loops: CDR1 MDHEN, CDR2 SYDVKM. The germline V and J ends were trimmed by 3 bases and 13 bases, with 22 bases remaining between them. CDR3 length: 15 residues. The CDR3 nucleotides are TGTGCCAGCAGTTTTCCCGGGACTGCCCAAGAGACCCAGTTCTTC. Encoded protein: CASSFPGTAQETQFF.

Points on this clonotype: The missing conserved phenylalanine or tryptophan at the end of this CDR3 makes a read error likely. The V call is TRBV2, the J call TRBJ2-1; no reliable D call. V lost 6 bases and J 2 bases, leaving 14 bases between the germline ends. Per the germline V gene, CDR1 is SNHLY and CDR2 is FYNNEI. The CDR3 runs to 15 residues. DNA of the CDR3: TGTGCCAGCAGCGAACTTAGTCCGCCCTACAATGAGCAGTTCGTC. This gives the protein CASSELSPPYNEQFV.

The chain uses TRBV6-2 or TRBV6-3 and TRBJ2-3; TRBD2 is a possible D gene (6 bases). Germline values: CDR1 MNHEY, CDR2 SVGEGT. The V and J ends lost 3 bases and 0 bases respectively, with 10 bases between them. The CDR3 runs 15 residues. For the CDR3, the DNA is TGTGCCAGCAGTTATTTCGGGAGCAGCACAGATACGCAGTATTTT. Its translation: CASSYFGSSTDTQYF.

The genes are TRBV5-1 and TRBJ2-1; D tentatively fits TRBD1 or TRBD2 (5 bases each). Trimming removed 5 bases from V and 10 bases from J, with 13 bases in between. The germline gives CDR1 SGHRS, CDR2 YFSETQ. The CDR3 contains 12 residues. The CDR3, as DNA: TGCGCCAGCAGGGGGGACGTACGAGAGCAGTTCTTC. Translated, it gives CASRGDVREQFF.

The V gene is TRBV7-8, the J gene TRBJ2-1; the match to TRBD2 covers 7 bases. CDR1 and CDR2 from the germline V gene are SGHVS and FQNEAQ. This CDR3 contains 14 residues. V shed 7 bases and J 3 bases; nucleotides not matched to a gene: 6. The CDR3: CASIRASGYNEQFF. The CDR3 DNA sequence: TGTGCCAGCATCCGAGCTAGCGGCTACAATGAGCAGTTCTTC.

There are a few counts of this clonotype. V and J are TRBV6-1 and TRBJ2-3; 7 bases line up with TRBD2. CDR3 length equals 16 residues. Losses at the gene ends were 2 bases for V and 0 bases for J; bases not matched to a gene: 5. Germline lookup yields CDR1 MNHNS and CDR2 SASEGT. The CDR3 DNA is TGTGCCAGCAGTGAATTCGGGACTACAAGCACAGATACGCAGTATTTT. Translation: CASSEFGTTSTDTQYF.

The V gene is TRBV7-2, the J gene TRBJ1-6; D is unclear. There are 15 residues in the CDR3. Germline CDR1 reads SGHTA; CDR2 reads FQGNSA. The germline V and J ends were trimmed by 1 base and 4 bases, with 8 bases remaining between them. The CDR3 protein is CASSLGRRYNSPLHF. The CDR3, as DNA: TGTGCCAGCAGCTTAGGCCGACGTTATAATTCACCCCTCCACTTT.

The gene calls are TRBV4-1 and TRBJ1-1, with 8 bases lining up with TRBD1. With 0 bases clipped from V and 5 bases from J, the junction kept 8 bases outside the gene matches. The CDR3 contains 16 residues. Germline lookup yields CDR1 MGHRA and CDR2 YSYEKL. The CDR3, as DNA: TGCGCCAGCAGCCAAGACGGGGGACAGGTCCTTACTGAAGCTTTCTTT. This encodes CASSQDGGQVLTEAFF.

This clonotype was counted only a few times. The gene calls are TRBV7-9 and TRBJ1-2, with D unresolved. Germline V gene lookup returns CDR1 SEHNR and CDR2 FQNEAQ (reference sequence). Trimming stripped 1 base from V and 7 bases from J, with 7 bases between. The CDR3 sequence is 12 residues long. The CDR3 bases are TGTGCCAGCAGCTTAGTGGAGGCTGGCTACACCTTC. Protein product: CASSLVEAGYTF.

V and J are TRBV6-5 and TRBJ2-1; D call uncertain. The CDR3 is 15 residues long. The germline V gene encodes CDR1 MNHEY and CDR2 SVGAGI. V was cut by 4 bases and J by 10 bases, with 20 bases left in between. The CDR3 protein is CASSFNSAGPYEQFF. CDR3 nucleotide sequence: TGTGCCAGCAGTTTTAACTCGGCAGGTCCGTACGAGCAGTTCTTC.

V usage is TRBV5-1 and J usage is TRBJ2-1, with 9 bases lining up with TRBD2. V lost 6 bases to trimming and J lost 3 bases; unmatched junction nucleotides: 7. This CDR3 region has 15 residues. Per the germline V gene, CDR1 is SGHRS and CDR2 is YFSETQ. The CDR3 sequence is CASKLAGDDYNEQFF. CDR3 in DNA: TGCGCCAGCAAATTAGCGGGAGATGACTACAATGAGCAGTTCTTC.

The chain recombines TRBV12-3 or TRBV12-4 with TRBJ1-2; D not certain. Trimming shortened V by 2 bases and J by 6 bases, and 7 bases separated the two germline ends. The CDR3 has 12 amino acids. The CDR3 reads CASSLWVDGYTF. The CDR3 coding sequence is TGTGCCAGCAGTTTATGGGTCGATGGCTACACCTTC.